Listed below are T cell receptor beta chains from one sample, sequenced in a study of blood T cell repertoires in COVID-19. Using immunoSEQ multiplex PCR, the repertoire was profiled, and TCRdb retains in-frame clones only, with some absent. The table shows some 190,000 clones, with more than 75% occurring only once. The specimen sequenced was PBMCs or T cells enriched from blood (not recorded which). These TCRs come from a man aged 25 to 45 with acute COVID-19. CDR3s include the opening cysteine and the closing phenylalanine or tryptophan. A D gene is named only where the DNA matches it firmly. Size values are once, few and many counts, or a class for expanded clones, and some rows have none.

TRBD2	TRBV6-1	-	TRBJ2-3	CASSGPGLAGGTDTQYF	TGTGCCAGCAGTGGGCCGGGACTAGCGGGGGGCACAGATACGCAGTATTTT
-	TRBV4-2	once	TRBJ2-4	CASSQEGLAKNIQYF	TGTGCCAGCAGCCAAGAGGGACTAGCCAAAAACATTCAGTACTTC
TRBD1	TRBV27	-	TRBJ1-5	CASSPGTGRGNQPQHF	TGTGCCAGCAGTCCCGGGACAGGGAGGGGCAATCAGCCCCAGCATTTT
TRBD1	TRBV6-5	few	TRBJ2-5	CASSSQTGPETQYF	TGTGCCAGCAGTTCCCAGACAGGGCCGGAGACCCAGTACTTC
-	TRBV3-1/TRBV3-2	-	TRBJ1-2	CASSHASGIYGYTF	TGTGCCAGCAGCCACGCCTCAGGTATCTATGGCTACACCTTC
-	TRBV14	few	TRBJ2-7	CASSQARGEQYF	TGTGCCAGCAGCCAAGCCCGGGGGGAGCAGTACTTC
-	TRBV6-5	-	TRBJ2-2	CASSYGGGTGELFF	TGTGCCAGCAGTTACGGGGGCGGCACCGGGGAGCTGTTTTTT
TRBD1	TRBV6-1	few	TRBJ1-2	CASSEALTGEKGYTF	TGTGCCAGCAGTGAAGCGCTGACAGGGGAGAAGGGCTACACCTTC
TRBD1	TRBV19	few	TRBJ1-6	CASSISTGGNSPLHF	TGTGCCAGTAGTATAAGTACAGGGGGTAATTCACCCCTCCACTTT
TRBD2	TRBV5-1	-	TRBJ2-3	CASSRGLAESTDTQYF	TGCGCCAGCAGCCGAGGACTAGCCGAGAGCACAGATACGCAGTATTTT
TRBD1	TRBV19	once	TRBJ1-4	CASTQDREKLFF	TGTGCCAGTACTCAGGACAGGGAAAAACTGTTTTTT
-	TRBV18	-	TRBJ1-1	CASSPPIATMNTEAFF	TGTGCCAGCTCACCACCGATTGCGACAATGAACACTGAAGCTTTCTTT
TRBD2	TRBV19	few	TRBJ2-1	CATLTSGSVGEQFF	TGTGCCACCTTGACTAGCGGGAGTGTGGGGGAGCAGTTCTTC
TRBD1	TRBV11-2	-	TRBJ1-5	CASSVTRGQSQPQHF	TGTGCCAGCAGCGTCACCAGGGGGCAAAGTCAGCCCCAGCATTTT
TRBD2	TRBV6-4	-	TRBJ2-1	CASSRAGVYNEQFF	TGTGCCAGCAGCCGAGCGGGGGTCTACAATGAGCAGTTCTTC
-	TRBV13	-	TRBJ1-1	CASSLGPGDTEAFF	TGTGCCAGCAGCTTAGGCCCAGGCGACACTGAAGCTTTCTTT
TRBD1	TRBV27	many	TRBJ1-2	CASSSRGRVGGYTF	TGTGCCAGCAGTTCAAGGGGGCGGGTTGGTGGCTACACCTTC
TRBD1	TRBV2	once	TRBJ1-4	CASKGQGLLTNEKLFF	TGTGCCAGCAAAGGACAGGGACTTCTAACTAATGAAAAACTGTTTTTT
-	TRBV5-4	-	TRBJ1-6	CASSLAGLNSPLHF	TGTGCCAGCAGCTTGGCAGGTCTAAATTCACCCCTCCACTTT
-	TRBV7-3	many	TRBJ1-1	CASFNFRGEAFF	TGTGCCAGCTTCAATTTCCGCGGTGAAGCTTTCTTT
-	TRBV9	-	TRBJ2-1	CASSLALLHNEQFF	TGTGCCAGCAGCCTTGCCTTACTACACAATGAGCAGTTCTTC
-	TRBV30	-	TRBJ2-2	CAWVDFSGELFF	TGTGCCTGGGTAGACTTCTCCGGGGAGCTGTTTTTT
-	TRBV19	-	TRBJ2-7	CASSHTGAYEQYF	TGTGCCAGTAGCCACACAGGAGCCTACGAGCAGTACTTC
-	TRBV11-2	-	TRBJ2-4	CASSLDGAGAQYF	TGTGCCAGCAGCTTAGATGGGGCGGGGGCCCAGTACTTC
-	TRBV5-1	-	TRBJ1-3	CASSEDWGSGNTIYF	TGCGCCAGCAGCGAGGACTGGGGCTCTGGAAACACCATATATTTT
-	TRBV7-9	few	TRBJ2-7	CAWTAGNPSYEQYF	TGTGCCTGGACGGCGGGGAATCCCTCCTACGAGCAGTACTTC
-	TRBV5-4	-	TRBJ1-2	CASSLDRTVSLGTF	TGTGCCAGCAGCTTGGATCGGACAGTATCATTAGGCACCTTC
-	TRBV2	-	TRBJ1-5	CASSLDRSSNQPQHF	TGTGCCAGCAGTCTAGACAGGTCCAGCAATCAGCCCCAGCATTTT
TRBD1	TRBV11-2	-	TRBJ1-4	CASSLGQGQEKLFF	TGTGCCAGCAGCCTGGGACAGGGTCAGGAAAAACTGTTTTTT
-	TRBV27	-	TRBJ2-5	CASSLYPETQYF	TGTGCCAGCAGTTTATATCCGGAGACCCAGTACTTC
TRBD1	TRBV7-6	-	TRBJ2-5	CASSPVMTGGQTQYF	TGTGCCAGCAGCCCGGTAATGACAGGGGGACAGACCCAGTACTTC
-	TRBV2	-	TRBJ1-4	CASSLQANEKLFF	TGTGCCAGCAGTTTACAGGCTAATGAAAAACTGTTTTTT
TRBD1	TRBV9	-	TRBJ1-4	CASSITTGDDEKLFF	TGTGCCAGCAGCATTACAACAGGGGACGATGAAAAACTGTTTTTT
TRBD1	TRBV7-9	-	TRBJ2-2	CASSRNRGLLNTGELFF	TGTGCCAGCAGCCGAAACAGGGGGTTATTGAACACCGGGGAGCTGTTTTTT
-	TRBV6-5	-	TRBJ1-4	CASRLQEAVEKLFF	TGTGCCAGTCGTCTCCAGGAGGCGGTTGAAAAACTGTTTTTT
-	TRBV6-6	-	TRBJ1-5	CAIRGDGSNQPQHF	TGTGCCATCAGAGGGGATGGGAGCAATCAGCCCCAGCATTTT
-	TRBV27	-	TRBJ2-5	CASSLSNQETQYF	TGTGCCAGCAGTTTATCTAACCAAGAGACCCAGTACTTC
TRBD2	TRBV29-1	-	TRBJ2-1	CSVGTSGGGEQFF	TGCAGCGTGGGGACTAGCGGGGGTGGCGAGCAGTTCTTC
TRBD1	TRBV9	many	TRBJ2-7	CASSPPGTGNHEQYF	TGTGCCAGCAGCCCCCCCGGGACAGGGAACCACGAGCAGTACTTC
-	TRBV7-9	-	TRBJ2-3	CASSFSLEDTQYF	TGTGCCAGCAGCTTCTCCCTTGAGGATACGCAGTATTTT
TRBD1	TRBV18	few	TRBJ2-6	CASSPPGTVVSGANVLTF	TGTGCCAGCTCACCTCCTGGGACAGTGGTATCCGGGGCCAACGTCCTGACTTTC
-	TRBV29-1	-	TRBJ1-1	CSGGTGESTEAFF	TGCAGCGGAGGAACGGGGGAGTCCACTGAAGCTTTCTTT
TRBD2	TRBV5-6	-	TRBJ2-7	CASSWEGSYEQYF	TGTGCCAGCAGCTGGGAGGGTAGCTACGAGCAGTACTTC
TRBD2	TRBV7-6	-	TRBJ2-3	CASSPILSSGGRDTQYF	TGTGCCAGCAGCCCTATCTTGAGTAGCGGGGGGCGGGATACGCAGTATTTT
TRBD1	TRBV28	-	TRBJ1-6	CASSSTTGAINNSPLHF	TGTGCCAGCAGTTCCACGACAGGGGCGATAAATAATTCACCCCTCCACTTT
TRBD1	TRBV28	few	TRBJ2-7	CASSSEGGQVSYEQYF	TGTGCCAGCAGTTCAGAGGGGGGACAGGTGTCCTACGAGCAGTACTTC